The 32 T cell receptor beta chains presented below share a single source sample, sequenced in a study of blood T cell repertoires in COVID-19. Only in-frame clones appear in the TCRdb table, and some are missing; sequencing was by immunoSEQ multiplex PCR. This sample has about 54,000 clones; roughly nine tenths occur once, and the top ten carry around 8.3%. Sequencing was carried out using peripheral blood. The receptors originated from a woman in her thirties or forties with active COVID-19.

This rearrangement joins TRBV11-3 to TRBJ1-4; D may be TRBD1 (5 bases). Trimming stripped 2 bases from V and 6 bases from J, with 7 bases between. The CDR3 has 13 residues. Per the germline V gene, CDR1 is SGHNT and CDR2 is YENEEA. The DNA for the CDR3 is TGTGCCAGCAGCTTACGGGGGTATGAAAAACTGTTTTTT. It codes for CASSLRGYEKLFF.

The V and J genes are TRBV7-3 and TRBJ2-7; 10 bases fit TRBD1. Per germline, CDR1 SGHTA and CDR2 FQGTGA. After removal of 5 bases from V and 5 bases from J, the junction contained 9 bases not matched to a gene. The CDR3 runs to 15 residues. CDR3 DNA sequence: TGTGCCAGCAGCCAAACCGGGACAGGGGACCACGAGCAGTACTTC. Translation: CASSQTGTGDHEQYF.

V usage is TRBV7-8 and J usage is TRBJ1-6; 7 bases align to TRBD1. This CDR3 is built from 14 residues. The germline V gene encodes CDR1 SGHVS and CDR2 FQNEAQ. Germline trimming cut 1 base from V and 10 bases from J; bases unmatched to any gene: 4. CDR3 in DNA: TGTGCCAGCAGCTTAGGGGACAGAGGGTCACCCCTCCACTTT. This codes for CASSLGDRGSPLHF.

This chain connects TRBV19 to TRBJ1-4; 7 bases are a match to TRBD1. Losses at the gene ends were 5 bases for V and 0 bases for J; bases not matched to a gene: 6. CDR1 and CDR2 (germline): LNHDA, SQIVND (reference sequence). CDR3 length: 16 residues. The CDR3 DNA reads TGTGCCAGTAGTGTGGGGACAGTTGCAACTAATGAAAAACTGTTTTTT. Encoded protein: CASSVGTVATNEKLFF.

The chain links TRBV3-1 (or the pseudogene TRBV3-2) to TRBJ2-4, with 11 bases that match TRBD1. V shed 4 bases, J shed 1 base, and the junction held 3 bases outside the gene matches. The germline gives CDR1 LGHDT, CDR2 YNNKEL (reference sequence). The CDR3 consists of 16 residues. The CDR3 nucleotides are TGTGCCAGCAGCCCAAGGGACAGGGGGGCCAAAAACATTCAGTACTTC. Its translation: CASSPRDRGAKNIQYF.

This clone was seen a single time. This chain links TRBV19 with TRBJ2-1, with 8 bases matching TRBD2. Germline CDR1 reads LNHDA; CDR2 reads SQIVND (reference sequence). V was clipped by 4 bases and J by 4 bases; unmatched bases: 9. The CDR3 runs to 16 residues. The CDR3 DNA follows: TGTGCCAGTAGTAGGTCCGGGACTAGACCTTACAATGAGCAGTTCTTC. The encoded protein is CASSRSGTRPYNEQFF.

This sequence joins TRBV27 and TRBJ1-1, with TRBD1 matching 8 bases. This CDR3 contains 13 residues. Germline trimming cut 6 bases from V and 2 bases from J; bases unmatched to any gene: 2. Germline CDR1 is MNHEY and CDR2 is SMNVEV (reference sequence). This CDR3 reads CASSDRGNTEAFF. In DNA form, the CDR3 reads TGTGCCAGCAGCGACAGGGGAAACACTGAAGCTTTCTTT.

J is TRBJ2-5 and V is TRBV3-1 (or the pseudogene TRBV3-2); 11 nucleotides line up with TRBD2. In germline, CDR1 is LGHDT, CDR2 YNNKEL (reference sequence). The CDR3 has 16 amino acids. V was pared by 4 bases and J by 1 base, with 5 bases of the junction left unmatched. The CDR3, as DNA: TGTGCCAGCAGCCCCTTACTAGCGGGGGCCCAAGAGACCCAGTACTTC. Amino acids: CASSPLLAGAQETQYF.

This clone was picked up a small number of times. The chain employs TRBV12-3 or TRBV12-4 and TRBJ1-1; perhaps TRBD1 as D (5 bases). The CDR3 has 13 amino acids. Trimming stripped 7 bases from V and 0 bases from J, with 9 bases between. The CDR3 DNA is TGTGCCAGCATAGGGGCGATGAACACTGAAGCTTTCTTT. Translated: CASIGAMNTEAFF.

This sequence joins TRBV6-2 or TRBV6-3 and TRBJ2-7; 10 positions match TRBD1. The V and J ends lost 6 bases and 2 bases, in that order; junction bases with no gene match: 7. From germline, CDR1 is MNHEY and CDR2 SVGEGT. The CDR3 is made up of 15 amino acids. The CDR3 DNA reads TGTGCCAGCAGCACTCGACAGGGGGCTCCCTACGAGCAGTACTTC. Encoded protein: CASSTRQGAPYEQYF.

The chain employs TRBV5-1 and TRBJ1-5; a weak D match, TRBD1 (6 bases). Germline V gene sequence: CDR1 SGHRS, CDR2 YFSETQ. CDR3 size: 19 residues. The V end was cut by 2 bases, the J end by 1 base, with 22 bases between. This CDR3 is CASSLNPGAMVESNQPQHF. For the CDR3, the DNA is TGCGCCAGCAGCTTAAATCCAGGGGCCATGGTCGAGAGCAATCAGCCCCAGCATTTT.

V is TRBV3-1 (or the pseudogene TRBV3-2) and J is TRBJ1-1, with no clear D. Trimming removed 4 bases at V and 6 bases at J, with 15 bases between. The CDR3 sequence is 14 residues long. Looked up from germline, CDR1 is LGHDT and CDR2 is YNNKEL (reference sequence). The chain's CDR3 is CASSPQAGRPEAFF. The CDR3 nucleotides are TGTGCCAGCAGCCCCCAAGCGGGTAGGCCTGAAGCTTTCTTT.

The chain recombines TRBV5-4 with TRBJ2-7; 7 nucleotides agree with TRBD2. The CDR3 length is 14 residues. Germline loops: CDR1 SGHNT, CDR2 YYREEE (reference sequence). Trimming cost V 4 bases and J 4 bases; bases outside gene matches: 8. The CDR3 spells CASSPPGLSYEQYF. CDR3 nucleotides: TGTGCCAGCAGCCCACCGGGACTATCATACGAGCAGTACTTC.

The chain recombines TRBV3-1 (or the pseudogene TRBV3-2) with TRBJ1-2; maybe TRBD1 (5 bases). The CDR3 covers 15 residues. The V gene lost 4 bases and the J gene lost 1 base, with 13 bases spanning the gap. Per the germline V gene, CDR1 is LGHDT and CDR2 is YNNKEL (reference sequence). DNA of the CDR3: TGTGCCAGCAGCCTAATGAGTACAGGTAACTATGGCTACACCTTC. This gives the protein CASSLMSTGNYGYTF.

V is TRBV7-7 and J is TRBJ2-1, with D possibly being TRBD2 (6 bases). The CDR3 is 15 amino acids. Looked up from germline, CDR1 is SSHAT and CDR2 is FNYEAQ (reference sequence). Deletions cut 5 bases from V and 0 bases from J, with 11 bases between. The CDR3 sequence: CASSPRGSSYNEQFF. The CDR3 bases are TGTGCCAGCAGCCCACGGGGGTCCTCCTACAATGAGCAGTTCTTC.

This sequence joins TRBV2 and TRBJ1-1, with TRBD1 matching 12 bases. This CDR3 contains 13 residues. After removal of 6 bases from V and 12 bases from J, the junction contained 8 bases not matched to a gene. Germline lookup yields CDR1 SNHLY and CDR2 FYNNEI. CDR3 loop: CASRGGQGAPTFF. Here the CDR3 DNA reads TGTGCCAGCAGGGGGGGACAGGGGGCGCCGACTTTCTTT.

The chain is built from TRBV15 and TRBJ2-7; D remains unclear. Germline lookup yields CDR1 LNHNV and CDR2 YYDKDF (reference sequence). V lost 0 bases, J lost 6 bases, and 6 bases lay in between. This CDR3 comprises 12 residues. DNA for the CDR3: TGTGCCACCAGCAGAGATCTCGGCGAGCAGTACTTC. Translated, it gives CATSRDLGEQYF.

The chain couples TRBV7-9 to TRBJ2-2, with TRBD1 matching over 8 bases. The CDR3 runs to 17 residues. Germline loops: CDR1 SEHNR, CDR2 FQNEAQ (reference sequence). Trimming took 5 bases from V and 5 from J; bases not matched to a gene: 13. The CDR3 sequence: CASSPGAQGEGTGELFF. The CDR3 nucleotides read TGTGCCAGCAGCCCGGGGGCACAGGGGGAAGGGACCGGGGAGCTGTTTTTT.

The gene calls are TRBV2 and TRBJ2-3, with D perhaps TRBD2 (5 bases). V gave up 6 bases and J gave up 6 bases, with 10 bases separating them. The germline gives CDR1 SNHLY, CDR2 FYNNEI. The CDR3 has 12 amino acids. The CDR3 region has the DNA TGTGCCAGCAGAGGATCGGGGGATACGCAGTATTTT. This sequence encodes CASRGSGDTQYF.

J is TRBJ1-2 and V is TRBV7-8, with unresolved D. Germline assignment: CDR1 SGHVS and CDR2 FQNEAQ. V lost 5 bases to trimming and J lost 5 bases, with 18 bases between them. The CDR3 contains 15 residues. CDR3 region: CASSLTEGFPYGYTF. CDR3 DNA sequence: TGTGCCAGCAGCCTGACTGAGGGATTTCCGTATGGCTACACCTTC.

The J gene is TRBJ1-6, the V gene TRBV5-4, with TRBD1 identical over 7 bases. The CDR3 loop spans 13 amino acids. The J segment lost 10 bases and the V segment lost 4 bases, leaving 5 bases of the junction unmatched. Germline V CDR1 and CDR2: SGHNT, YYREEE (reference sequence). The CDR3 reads CASSPGQLSPLHF. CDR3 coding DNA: TGTGCCAGCAGCCCGGGACAGCTATCACCCCTCCACTTT.

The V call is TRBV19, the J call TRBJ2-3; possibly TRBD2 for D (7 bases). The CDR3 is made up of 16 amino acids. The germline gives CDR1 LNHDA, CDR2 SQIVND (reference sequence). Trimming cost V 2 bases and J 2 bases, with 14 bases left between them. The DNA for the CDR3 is TGTGCCAGTAGTATACTGGGGGCGGGGGACACAGATACGCAGTATTTT. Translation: CASSILGAGDTDTQYF.

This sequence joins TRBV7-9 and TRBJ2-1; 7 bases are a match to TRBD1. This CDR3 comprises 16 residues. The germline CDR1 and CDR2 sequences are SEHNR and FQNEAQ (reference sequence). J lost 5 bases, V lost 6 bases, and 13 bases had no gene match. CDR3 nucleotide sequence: TGTGCCAGCAGTCACCACTCGGACAGGACTCACAATGAGCAGTTCTTC. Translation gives CASSHHSDRTHNEQFF.

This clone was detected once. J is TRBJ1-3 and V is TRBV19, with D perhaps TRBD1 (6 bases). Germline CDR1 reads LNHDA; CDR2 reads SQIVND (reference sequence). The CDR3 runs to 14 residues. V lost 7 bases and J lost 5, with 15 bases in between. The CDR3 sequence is CASIPWDNRNTIYF. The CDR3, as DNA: TGTGCCAGTATCCCCTGGGACAACAGAAACACCATATATTTT.

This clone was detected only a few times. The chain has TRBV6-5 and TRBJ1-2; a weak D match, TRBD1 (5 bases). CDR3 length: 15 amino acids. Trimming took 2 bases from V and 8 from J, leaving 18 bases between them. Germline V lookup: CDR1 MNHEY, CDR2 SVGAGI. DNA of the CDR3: TGTGCCAGCAGTTACCAAACTGGGACTGGAATAGGCTACACCTTC. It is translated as CASSYQTGTGIGYTF.

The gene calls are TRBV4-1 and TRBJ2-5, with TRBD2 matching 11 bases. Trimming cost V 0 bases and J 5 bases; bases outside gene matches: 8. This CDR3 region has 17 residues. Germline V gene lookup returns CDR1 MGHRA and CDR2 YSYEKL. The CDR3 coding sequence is TGCGCCAGCAGCCAAGATCTTGATACTAGCGGGGGCGAGACCCAGTACTTC. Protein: CASSQDLDTSGGETQYF.

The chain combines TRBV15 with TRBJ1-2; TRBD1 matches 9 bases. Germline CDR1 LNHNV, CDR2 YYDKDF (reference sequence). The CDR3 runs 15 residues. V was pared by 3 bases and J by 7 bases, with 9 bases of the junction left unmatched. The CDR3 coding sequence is TGTGCCACCAGCAGGGTTTTACAGGGGGCGGGTGGCTACACCTTC. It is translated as CATSRVLQGAGGYTF. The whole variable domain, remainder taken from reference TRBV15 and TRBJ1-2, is DAMVIQNPRYQVTQFGKPVTLSCSQTLNHNVMYWYQQKSSQAPKLLFHYYDKDFNNEADTPDNFQSRRPNTSFCFLDIRSPGLGDTAMYLCATSRVLQGAGGYTFGSGTRLTVV.

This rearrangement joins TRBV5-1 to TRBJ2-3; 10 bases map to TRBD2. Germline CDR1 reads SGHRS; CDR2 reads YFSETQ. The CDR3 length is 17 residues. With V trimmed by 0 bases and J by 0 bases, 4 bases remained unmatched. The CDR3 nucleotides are TGCGCCAGCAGCTTGGCTAGCGGGGGTTTCAGCACAGATACGCAGTATTTT. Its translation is CASSLASGGFSTDTQYF.

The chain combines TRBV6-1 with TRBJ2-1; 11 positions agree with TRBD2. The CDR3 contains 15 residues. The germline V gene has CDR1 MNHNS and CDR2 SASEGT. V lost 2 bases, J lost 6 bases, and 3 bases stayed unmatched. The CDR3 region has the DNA TGTGCCAGCAGTGAATTGGGACTAGCGGTCAATGAGCAGTTCTTC. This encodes CASSELGLAVNEQFF.

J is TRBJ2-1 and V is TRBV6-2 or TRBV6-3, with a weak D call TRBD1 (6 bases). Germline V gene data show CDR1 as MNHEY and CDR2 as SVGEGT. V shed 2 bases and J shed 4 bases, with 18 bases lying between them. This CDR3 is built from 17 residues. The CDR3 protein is CASSYRDRAGEYNEQFF. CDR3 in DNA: TGTGCCAGCAGTTACAGGGATCGGGCAGGGGAATACAATGAGCAGTTCTTC.

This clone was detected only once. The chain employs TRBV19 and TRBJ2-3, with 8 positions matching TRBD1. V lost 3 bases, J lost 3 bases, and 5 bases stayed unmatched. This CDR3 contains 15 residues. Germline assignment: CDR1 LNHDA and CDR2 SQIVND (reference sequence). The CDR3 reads CASSIDRGQTDTQYF. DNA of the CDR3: TGTGCCAGTAGTATCGACAGGGGCCAAACAGATACGCAGTATTTT.

CDR3 loop: CASSIATRGGQETQYF. CDR3 sequence (DNA): TGTGCCAGTAGTATAGCGACGAGAGGGGGCCAAGAGACCCAGTACTTC. The chain has TRBV19 and TRBJ2-5; D might be TRBD1 (6 bases). From germline, CDR1 is LNHDA and CDR2 SQIVND (reference sequence). V lost 1 base and J 1 base, leaving 13 bases between the germline ends. This CDR3 region has 16 residues.